The 5 T cell receptor beta chains below all came from one sample that was sequenced in a study of shared clonotypes between healthy human individuals. Profiling relied on immunoSEQ multiplex PCR, and the TCRdb table lists in-frame clones only, not all of them. The sample lists more than 1 million clones; more than 75% were seen once. Sequencing was performed on memory CD4+ T cells from PBMCs. Subset of the sample: CD45RA-negative fraction. The receptors were sampled from a man in his late teens or twenties in good health. Some clones in this sample may be carry-over from other donors' samples.

The chain links TRBV7-2 to TRBJ2-2; TRBD1 aligns across 7 bases. Germline assignment: CDR1 SGHTA and CDR2 FQGNSA. The trim removed 4 bases at V and 6 bases at J, leaving 2 bases unmatched. This CDR3 spans 13 amino acids. CDR3: CASSSQGAGELFF. The DNA for the CDR3 is TGTGCCAGCAGCTCCCAGGGGGCCGGGGAGCTGTTTTTT.

A remark on this clone: The sample holds other DNA sequences that translate to the same CDR3. This chain connects TRBV5-1 to TRBJ2-5, with 10 bases identical to TRBD2. Germline assignment: CDR1 SGHRS and CDR2 YFSETQ. The CDR3 runs to 15 residues. The junction had 4 bases not matched to a gene; V was cut back by 0 bases and J by 5 bases. Here the CDR3 DNA reads TGCGCCAGCAGCTTGGCCGGGACTAGCGAGGAGACCCAGTACTTC. It translates to CASSLAGTSEETQYF.

Many counts were recorded for this clone. The rearrangement uses TRBV11-2 and TRBJ2-7; the D gene is possibly TRBD1 (6 bases). The CDR3 runs to 15 residues. V shed 5 bases and J shed 2 bases, with 16 bases lying between them. The V gene's germline CDR1 is SGHAT and CDR2 FQNNGV. CDR3 in amino acids: CASSPWDTVTYEQYF. In DNA, the CDR3 is TGTGCCAGCAGCCCCTGGGACACGGTGACCTACGAGCAGTACTTC.

The chain employs TRBV7-2 and TRBJ2-7; no definite D call. V lost 4 bases and J lost 4, with 14 bases in between. Germline V gene data show CDR1 as SGHTA and CDR2 as FQGNSA. The CDR3 contains 14 residues. The CDR3, as DNA: TGTGCCAGCAGCTCCCGATCAAAGGAGTACGAGCAGTACTTC. Translating gives CASSSRSKEYEQYF.

The CDR3 reads CASSLKYSVPGANVLTF. CDR3 sequence (DNA): TGCGCCAGCAGCTTGAAGTATTCGGTTCCTGGGGCCAACGTCCTGACTTTC. The V call is TRBV5-1, the J call TRBJ2-6, with no clear D. Deletions cut 1 base from V and 2 bases from J, with 13 bases between. Looked up from germline, CDR1 is SGHRS and CDR2 is YFSETQ. The CDR3 is 17 amino acids.